The 10 T cell receptor beta chains listed next were all sequenced from one sample in a study of vaccination and CD4 T cells after COVID-19. With the Oncomine TCR Beta short-read assay, DNA from cultured CD4+ T cells was sequenced. Using its own MiXCR run on the PCR reads, TCRdb lists one record per CDR3 protein. The data contain 15,000 to 25,000 distinct CDR3 sequences, 56% of them singletons. Their antigens are not known. Treatment specified: approximately nine-day PBMC culture with coronavirus spike peptide pools or control peptides (ViraFEST assay). Sequenced: CD4+ T cells from blood, cultured in vitro. These receptor sequences come from a human donor who had recovered from COVID-19.

This sequence joins TRBV7-2 and TRBJ2-6; D is unclear. The CDR3 has 15 amino acids. Germline values: CDR1 SGHTA, CDR2 FQGNSA. V lost 3 bases and J 0 bases, leaving 6 bases between the germline ends. The CDR3 is CASSFENSGANVLTF. CDR3 bases: TGTGCCAGCAGCTTTGAAAACTCTGGGGCCAACGTCCTGACTTTC.

The chain combines TRBV12-3 or TRBV12-4 with TRBJ1-2; D gene uncertain. This CDR3 comprises 13 residues. Trimming stripped 3 bases from V and 8 bases from J, with 13 bases between. The DNA of the CDR3 is TGTGCCAGCAGTTTCGAGTGGGGTGGCGGCTACACCTTC. Amino acid sequence: CASSFEWGGGYTF.

The chain links TRBV11-2 to TRBJ2-3, with unresolved D. Germline V CDR1 and CDR2: SGHAT, FQNNGV. CDR3 length: 15 amino acids. The V and J ends lost 1 base and 0 bases respectively, with 8 bases between them. Here the CDR3 reads CASSLGYTSTDTQYF. CDR3 in DNA: TGTGCCAGCAGCTTAGGGTATACTAGCACAGATACGCAGTATTTT.

The chain is built from TRBV6-1 and TRBJ2-7; TRBD1 or TRBD2 may be the D gene (5 bases each). The CDR3 consists of 15 residues. V was pared by 7 bases and J by 3 bases, with 19 bases between. Germline-derived CDR1 and CDR2 are MNHNS and SASEGT. The CDR3 sequence is CASTPSGGEFYEQYF. CDR3 DNA sequence: TGTGCCAGCACCCCCTCTGGGGGAGAATTCTACGAGCAGTACTTC.

This clonotype was found once. This chain joins TRBV7-9 and TRBJ2-7, with 14 bases lining up with TRBD2. The CDR3 runs 16 residues. V was pared by 5 bases and J by 5 bases, with 8 bases of the junction left unmatched. Germline V gene data show CDR1 as SEHNR and CDR2 as FQNEAQ (reference sequence). Written as DNA, the CDR3 is TGTGCCAGCAGCAAGACGGGACTAGCGGGAGTGGACGAGCAGTACTTC. As protein: CASSKTGLAGVDEQYF.

J is TRBJ2-2 and V is TRBV20-1; D is undetermined. The CDR3 loop spans 12 amino acids. From germline, CDR1 is DFQATT and CDR2 SNEGSKA (reference sequence). Trimming removed 6 bases from V and 5 bases from J, with 10 bases in between. Written as DNA, the CDR3 is TGCAGTGCCCGCCGCGGAACCGGGGAGCTGTTTTTT. Amino acids: CSARRGTGELFF.

The V call is TRBV6-1, the J call TRBJ1-3, with D possibly matching TRBD1 (6 bases). The CDR3 extends over 14 amino acids. The germline V gene has CDR1 MNHNS and CDR2 SASEGT. The V gene lost 5 bases and the J gene lost 4 bases, with 12 bases spanning the gap. This chain's CDR3 is CASSTRGSGNTIYF. CDR3 coding DNA: TGTGCCAGCAGTACCAGGGGATCAGGAAACACCATATATTTT.

The rearrangement links TRBV6-1 to TRBJ1-5; TRBD1 matches 8 bases. This CDR3 comprises 15 residues. CDR1 and CDR2 from the germline V gene are MNHNS and SASEGT. V shed 10 bases and J 3 bases; nucleotides not matched to a gene: 11. The CDR3 bases are TGTGCCACCGGGAGGACAGGGATCGACAATCAGCCCCAGCATTTT. The encoded protein is CATGRTGIDNQPQHF.

This clonotype was observed a handful of times. The gene calls are TRBV30 and TRBJ1-5, with a possible D match to TRBD1 (6 bases). V lost 2 bases, J lost 5 bases, and 10 bases lay in between. CDR1 and CDR2 from the germline V gene are GTSNPN and SVGIG (reference sequence). This CDR3 comprises 13 residues. The CDR3 DNA is TGTGCCTGGAGTAGGGGGGAGGATCAGCCCCAGCATTTT. Translating it yields CAWSRGEDQPQHF.

This clonotype appeared once. The chain joins TRBV7-8 to TRBJ2-5; D remains ambiguous. V dropped 3 bases and J dropped 3 bases, with 2 bases sitting between them. Germline lookup yields CDR1 SGHVS and CDR2 FQNEAQ. This CDR3 contains 11 residues. DNA for the CDR3: TGTGCCAGCAGCTTGAAAGAGACCCAGTACTTC. Translating gives CASSLKETQYF.